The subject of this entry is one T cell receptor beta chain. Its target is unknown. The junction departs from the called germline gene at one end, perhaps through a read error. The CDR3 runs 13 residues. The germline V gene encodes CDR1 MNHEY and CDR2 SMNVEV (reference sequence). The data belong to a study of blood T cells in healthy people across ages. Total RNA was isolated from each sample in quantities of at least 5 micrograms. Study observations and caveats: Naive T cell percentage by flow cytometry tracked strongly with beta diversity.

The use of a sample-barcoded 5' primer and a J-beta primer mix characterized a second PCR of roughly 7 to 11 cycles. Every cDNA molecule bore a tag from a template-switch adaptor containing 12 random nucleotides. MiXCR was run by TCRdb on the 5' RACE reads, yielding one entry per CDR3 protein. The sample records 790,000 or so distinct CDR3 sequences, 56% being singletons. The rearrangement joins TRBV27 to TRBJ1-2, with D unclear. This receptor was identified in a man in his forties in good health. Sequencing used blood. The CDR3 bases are TGTGCCGGCAGTTTCACGTCGGGGAATGGCTACACCTTC. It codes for CAGSFTSGNGYTF.